The 20 T cell receptor beta chains in this list originate from one sample, sequenced in a study of OX40 agonist ivuxolimab in advanced cancers. Profiling relied on immunoSEQ multiplex PCR, and the TCRdb table lists in-frame clones only, not all of them. The table lists 30,000 to 35,000 clones, around 70% of them singletons. Sequencing used CD4+ or CD8+ T cells sorted from blood, obtained in a trial of the OX40 agonist ivuxolimab. The source is an adult with an advanced solid tumor such as melanoma, head and neck, liver or kidney cancer.

The chain carries TRBV7-9 and TRBJ2-7; TRBD1 might be the D (6 bases). Germline V gene data show CDR1 as SEHNR and CDR2 as FQNEAQ (reference sequence). The germline V and J ends were trimmed by 3 bases and 3 bases, with 9 bases remaining between them. The CDR3 covers 13 residues. CDR3 in DNA: TGTGCCAGCAGCTTCCTAGGGGGCTACGAGCAGTACTTC. Protein sequence: CASSFLGGYEQYF.

This clone occurred a few times. This chain joins TRBV10-3 and TRBJ2-1; 9 bases line up with TRBD2. Germline CDR1 is ENHRY and CDR2 is SYGVKD. The CDR3 runs 13 residues. V was pared by 11 bases and J by 9 bases, with 11 bases of the junction left unmatched. Written as DNA, the CDR3 is TGTGCCTCCCAGGCGGGGGGGGCGGCTGAGCAGTTCTTC. The encoded protein is CASQAGGAAEQFF.

The chain carries TRBV2 and TRBJ1-1; D perhaps matches TRBD1 (6 bases). The CDR3 covers 14 residues. Germline CDR1 reads SNHLY; CDR2 reads FYNNEI. V gave up 8 bases and J gave up 5 bases, with 18 bases separating them. The CDR3 sequence: CASLGGGGRTEAFF. The CDR3 DNA reads TGTGCCAGCCTTGGAGGTGGGGGGCGGACTGAAGCTTTCTTT.

The chain employs TRBV6-1 and TRBJ1-1; D not certain. Trimming stripped 6 bases from V and 8 bases from J, with 10 bases between. The CDR3 loop spans 11 amino acids. Germline CDR1 reads MNHNS; CDR2 reads SASEGT. The CDR3 reads CASRREGEAFF. CDR3 nucleotides: TGTGCCAGCAGACGAGAGGGAGAAGCTTTCTTT.

This clone turned up a few times. The CDR3 DNA reads TGTGCCAGCAGCCAAGTTAGCAGCGGGGGCTACACCTTC. Amino acid sequence: CASSQVSSGGYTF. This chain connects TRBV14 to TRBJ1-2; D uncertain. V lost 1 base to trimming and J lost 8 bases, with 11 bases between them. The CDR3 has 13 amino acids. CDR1 is SGHDN, CDR2 FVKESK, per germline.

This chain uses TRBV27 with TRBJ2-4; a weak D match, TRBD1 (5 bases). V lost 3 bases, J lost 3 bases, and 9 bases lay in between. CDR3 length: 14 amino acids. Per the germline V gene, CDR1 is MNHEY and CDR2 is SMNVEV (reference sequence). The CDR3 nucleotides read TGTGCCAGCAGTTTTGTACAGGTCAAAAACATTCAGTACTTC. Protein sequence: CASSFVQVKNIQYF.

The rearrangement joins TRBV19 to TRBJ1-1, with D unclear. The CDR3 contains 13 residues. V lost 3 bases, J lost 4 bases, and 9 bases lay in between. Per the germline V gene, CDR1 is LNHDA and CDR2 is SQIVND (reference sequence). CDR3 sequence (DNA): TGTGCCAGTAGTATCTCCAGGTTCACTGAAGCTTTCTTT. Its translation is CASSISRFTEAFF.

Only one count was recorded for this clone. The V gene is TRBV7-9, the J gene TRBJ2-3; 8 bases match TRBD2. CDR3 length equals 15 residues. Germline V gives CDR1 SEHNR, CDR2 FQNEAQ (reference sequence). Trimming at V came to 2 bases and at J to 2 bases, leaving 3 bases not matched to a gene. The CDR3 reads CASSLSGGNTDTQYF. For the CDR3, the DNA is TGTGCCAGCAGCTTAAGCGGGGGAAACACAGATACGCAGTATTTT.

The chain employs TRBV2 and TRBJ2-2, with TRBD2 matching 12 bases. CDR3 size: 13 residues. J lost 6 bases, V lost 8 bases, and 1 base had no gene match. In germline, CDR1 is SNHLY, CDR2 FYNNEI. The CDR3 protein is CASSSGGAGELFF. Here the CDR3 DNA reads TGTGCCAGCTCTAGCGGGGGGGCCGGGGAGCTGTTTTTT.

In nucleotides, the CDR3 is TGTGCCAGCTCACGAGGACTAGAAGAGACCCAGTACTTC. Its protein product is CASSRGLEETQYF. V is TRBV18 and J is TRBJ2-5; 7 nucleotides agree with TRBD2. With 4 bases clipped from V and 3 bases from J, the junction kept 2 bases outside the gene matches. CDR1 is KGHSH, CDR2 LQKENI, per germline. CDR3 length: 13 amino acids.

The J gene is TRBJ2-2, the V gene TRBV7-2; D gene unclear. The V end was cut by 1 base, the J end by 4 bases, with 7 bases between. The CDR3 runs 14 residues. Germline assignment: CDR1 SGHTA and CDR2 FQGNSA. The CDR3 sequence is CASSLGGFTGELFF. CDR3 bases: TGTGCCAGCAGCTTAGGGGGTTTCACCGGGGAGCTGTTTTTT. Drawing the rest from reference TRBV7-2 and TRBJ2-2, the complete variable domain is GAGVSQSPSNKVTEKGKDVELRCDPISGHTALYWYRQSLGQGLEFLIYFQGNSAPDKSGLPSDRFSAERTGGSVSTLTIQRTQQEDSAVYLCASSLGGFTGELFFGEGSRLTVL.

The rearrangement joins TRBV18 to TRBJ1-2; 11 bases line up with TRBD1. CDR3 length: 13 amino acids. CDR1 and CDR2 (germline): KGHSH, LQKENI. The junction had 4 bases not matched to a gene; V was cut back by 6 bases and J by 7 bases. CDR3 amino acids: CASSQDRGPGYTF. DNA for the CDR3: TGTGCCAGCTCTCAGGACAGGGGGCCTGGCTACACCTTC.

V and J are TRBV30 and TRBJ2-7; weak D call: TRBD2 (6 bases). V was cut by 2 bases and J by 4 bases, with 9 bases left in between. This CDR3 comprises 12 residues. From germline, CDR1 is GTSNPN and CDR2 SVGIG (reference sequence). CDR3 in DNA: TGTGCCTGGAGTTTGGGGAGGTACGAGCAGTACTTC. The encoded protein is CAWSLGRYEQYF. The full variable domain, its missing parts supplied by reference TRBV30 and TRBJ2-7, is SQTIHQWPATLVQPVGSPLSLECTVEGTSNPNLYWYRQAAGRGLQLLFYSVGIGQISSEVPQNLSASRPQDRQFILSSKKLLLSDSGFYLCAWSLGRYEQYFGPGTRLTVT.

The rearrangement joins TRBV5-1 to TRBJ2-1, with TRBD1 identical over 7 bases. Germline V gene sequence: CDR1 SGHRS, CDR2 YFSETQ. The junction had 14 bases not matched to a gene; V was cut back by 3 bases and J by 11 bases. CDR3 length: 15 residues. This CDR3 reads CASSSGQRSALQQFF. The CDR3 bases are TGCGCCAGCAGCTCGGGACAGCGATCAGCACTACAGCAGTTCTTC.

This clone was seen only a few times. The chain employs TRBV5-1 and TRBJ2-5; D tentatively reads TRBD1 or TRBD2 (5 bases each). The germline V gene has CDR1 SGHRS and CDR2 YFSETQ. The V end lost 7 bases, the J end lost 1 base, and 17 bases lay between the germline ends. This CDR3 is built from 15 residues. CDR3 in amino acids: CASPKVWDLQETQYF. CDR3 bases: TGCGCCAGCCCCAAGGTGTGGGACCTCCAAGAGACCCAGTACTTC.

This chain connects TRBV4-1 to TRBJ1-4, with D unclear. Trimming removed 4 bases from V and 5 bases from J, with 14 bases in between. CDR1 is MGHRA and CDR2 is YSYEKL in the germline V gene. The CDR3 loop spans 15 amino acids. The CDR3 loop reads CASSPRTAYNEKLFF. CDR3 sequence (DNA): TGCGCCAGCAGCCCCCGGACGGCCTACAATGAAAAACTGTTTTTT.

The chain recombines TRBV28 with TRBJ1-2; D remains ambiguous. Germline V CDR1 and CDR2: MDHEN, SYDVKM. V gave up 4 bases and J gave up 8 bases, with 8 bases separating them. The CDR3 is made up of 11 amino acids. CDR3 coding DNA: TGTGCCAGCAGTTCCTTTCGGGGCTACACCTTC. Translated, it gives CASSSFRGYTF.

The table lists this clone with a count of one. The chain has TRBV9 and TRBJ2-3; tentatively, D is TRBD1 (6 bases). The CDR3 contains 16 residues. Deletions cut 0 bases from V and 0 bases from J, with 11 bases between. Germline V gene data show CDR1 as SGDLS and CDR2 as YYNGEE. CDR3 region: CASSVEAGASTDTQYF. The CDR3 DNA reads TGTGCCAGCAGCGTAGAGGCAGGGGCTAGCACAGATACGCAGTATTTT.

The chain has TRBV19 and TRBJ1-6; no firm D call. The V gene lost 4 bases and the J gene lost 0 bases, with 10 bases spanning the gap. The germline CDR1 and CDR2 sequences are LNHDA and SQIVND (reference sequence). This CDR3 has 16 amino acids. The CDR3 here is CASSNSGSSYNSPLHF. In nucleotides, the CDR3 is TGTGCCAGTAGTAATTCCGGGAGCTCCTATAATTCACCCCTCCACTTT.

The rearrangement links TRBV5-6 to TRBJ2-7; D may be TRBD1 (6 bases). This CDR3 is 14 amino acids long. From germline, CDR1 is SGHDT and CDR2 YYEEEE. Trimming took off 2 bases at V and 1 base at J, with 10 bases between the two ends. The CDR3 DNA reads as TGTGCCAGCAGCTTCTTACAGGGATCCTACGAGCAGTACGTC. The encoded protein is CASSFLQGSYEQYV.